Given below is one T cell receptor (beta chain) in context. What it binds is not known. Amplification used 60 Vbeta primers and 13 Jbeta primers. Clones were sequenced by immunoSEQ multiplex PCR, and TCRdb holds only the in-frame ones, with some missing. The table lists around 220,000 clones, about 70% of them singletons. This sample is drawn from a study of cytomegalovirus exposure and HLA in healthy donors. Notes on the study in general: The investigators catalogued 150 or so TCR beta chains as cytomegalovirus-associated. The HLA-A and HLA-B alleles of most subjects were reportedly predicted accurately from TCR beta sequences.

Sequenced material: PBMCs. The receptor comes from a woman aged 25 to 39 in good health and CMV-seronegative.

This chain's CDR3 is CASSFYTGDATNEKLFF. The CDR3 DNA sequence: TGTGCCAGCAGCTTCTATACAGGGGATGCAACTAATGAAAAACTGTTTTTT. The chain is built from TRBV11-3 and TRBJ1-4; the match to TRBD1 covers 7 bases. V was pared by 3 bases and J by 0 bases, with 7 bases of the junction left unmatched. There are 17 residues in the CDR3. CDR1 and CDR2 (germline): SGHNT, YENEEA.